The 17 T cell receptor beta chains reported below all come from one sample, sequenced in a study of response to subunit inactivated influenza vaccine. TCRdb processed the RT-PCR reads anew with MiXCR; each CDR3 protein has one entry. The sample carries about 780,000 distinct CDR3 sequences, less than 20% recorded once. The sequencing here drew on PBMCs from blood, taken less than 6 days after vaccination. All receptors derive from a man aged 50 to 60 who received an inactivated influenza vaccine.

This clonotype was recorded a few times. The rearrangement links TRBV9 to TRBJ2-3; TRBD2 might be the D (6 bases). Trimming left V 3 bases short and J 6 bases short, with 17 bases between. Germline CDR1 SGDLS, CDR2 YYNGEE. The CDR3 loop spans 15 amino acids. Here the CDR3 DNA reads TGTGCCAGCAGCGACAAGGACTACGCAGGCGATACGCAGTATTTT. Translated, it gives CASSDKDYAGDTQYF. Combining the CDR3 with reference TRBV9 and TRBJ2-3 gives the whole variable domain DSGVTQTPKHLITATGQRVTLRCSPRSGDLSVYWYQQSLDQGLQFLIQYYNGEERAKGNILERFSAQQFPDLHSELNLSSLELGDSALYFCASSDKDYAGDTQYFGPGTRLTVL.

V is TRBV21-1 and J is TRBJ2-7; the listed D gene, TRBD2, was not tested against the DNA. TRBV21-1 is noted as a pseudogene. CDR3 length: 15 amino acids. The CDR3: CALVRGGGGLVEQYF. CDR3 sequence (DNA): TGTGCCTTGGTCCGGGGAGGGGGAGGTCTGGTCGAGCAGTACTTC.

This chain links TRBV20-1 with TRBJ2-2, with 8 nucleotides matching TRBD1. CDR3 length: 14 amino acids. CDR1 and CDR2 (germline): DFQATT, SNEGSKA (reference sequence). V dropped 0 bases and J dropped 4; count of bases not matched to a gene: 1. CDR3 loop: CSAREQGGTGELFF. In DNA form, the CDR3 reads TGCAGTGCTAGAGAACAGGGGGGCACCGGGGAGCTGTTTTTT.

This clonotype was seen many times. The CDR3 here is CASSPRATNEKLFF. CDR3 sequence (DNA): TGTGCCAGCTCACCGAGAGCAACTAATGAAAAACTGTTTTTT. This chain joins TRBV18 and TRBJ1-4; D is ambiguous. V lost 3 bases and J lost 0, with 5 bases in between. The CDR3 covers 14 residues. CDR1 and CDR2 from the germline V gene are KGHSH and LQKENI.

This clonotype was observed a handful of times. The V gene is TRBV7-2, the J gene TRBJ2-3; TRBD2 matches at 7 bases. Trimming at V came to 5 bases and at J to 9 bases, leaving 11 bases not matched to a gene. From germline, CDR1 is SGHTA and CDR2 FQGNSA. The CDR3 extends over 14 amino acids. The DNA of the CDR3 is TGTGCCAGCAGCCCTGAACTAGCGCGTGACACGCAGTATTTT. Encoded protein: CASSPELARDTQYF.

The chain joins TRBV18 to TRBJ1-5; D gene unclear. The CDR3 extends over 14 amino acids. Trimming cost V 2 bases and J 2 bases, with 7 bases left between them. Germline loops: CDR1 KGHSH, CDR2 LQKENI. The CDR3 sequence: CASSPGFGNQPQHF. In nucleotides, the CDR3 is TGTGCCAGCTCACCAGGGTTCGGCAATCAGCCCCAGCATTTT.

This clonotype was detected only a few times. The gene calls are TRBV5-6 and TRBJ2-5; 10 bases map to TRBD2. This CDR3 has 19 amino acids. Trimming at V came to 0 bases and at J to 0 bases, leaving 11 bases not matched to a gene. Looked up from germline, CDR1 is SGHDT and CDR2 is YYEEEE. The CDR3 here is CASSLVPGLAEPYQETQYF. In DNA, the CDR3 is TGTGCCAGCAGCTTGGTACCCGGACTAGCGGAGCCGTACCAAGAGACCCAGTACTTC.

The chain couples TRBV28 to TRBJ2-1, with TRBD1 identical over 7 bases. J was trimmed by 15 bases and V by 5 bases; bases with no gene match: 7. The length of the CDR3 is 11 residues. CDR1 is MDHEN, CDR2 SYDVKM, per germline. The DNA of the CDR3 is TGTGCCAGCAGTGACAGGGTGGGGGTGTTCTTC. This codes for CASSDRVGVFF.

This clonotype was recorded a few times. This chain connects TRBV6-2 or TRBV6-3 to TRBJ1-5; D not resolved. The CDR3 has 14 residues. Germline V gives CDR1 MNHEY, CDR2 SVGEGT. V lost 0 bases and J lost 7, with 10 bases in between. This CDR3 reads CASSYSSGRQPQHF. The CDR3, as DNA: TGTGCCAGCAGTTACTCGAGTGGAAGACAGCCCCAGCATTTT.

The genes are TRBV6-2 or TRBV6-3 and TRBJ2-1; unclear D gene. The germline gives CDR1 MNHEY, CDR2 SVGEGT. This CDR3 is 13 amino acids long. The germline V and J ends were trimmed by 6 bases and 9 bases, with 15 bases remaining between them. In DNA, the CDR3 is TGTGCCAGCAGCCCCGTCGGTGGGTTTGAGCAGTTCTTC. This translates into CASSPVGGFEQFF.

This sequence joins TRBV29-1 and TRBJ2-1, with D perhaps TRBD1 (6 bases). Trimming took off 3 bases at V and 9 bases at J, with 12 bases between the two ends. The CDR3 covers 12 residues. Germline V lookup: CDR1 SQVTM, CDR2 ANQGSEA. CDR3 DNA sequence: TGCAGCGTTGAGAGGGCCAGGGGTGAGCAGTTCTTC. Its translation is CSVERARGEQFF.

The chain recombines TRBV5-6 with TRBJ1-1; 7 positions agree with TRBD1. CDR3 length equals 15 residues. Germline V gene data show CDR1 as SGHDT and CDR2 as YYEEEE. With V trimmed by 4 bases and J by 0 bases, 6 bases remained unmatched. The CDR3 protein is CASSTTGRMNTEAFF. Here the CDR3 DNA reads TGTGCCAGCAGCACGACAGGGCGCATGAACACTGAAGCTTTCTTT.

This chain joins TRBV4-2 and TRBJ1-6; D unresolved. The germline V and J ends were trimmed by 0 bases and 11 bases, with 14 bases remaining between them. The CDR3 totals 15 residues. CDR1 is LGHNA, CDR2 YNFKEQ, per germline. The CDR3, as DNA: TGTGCCAGCAGCCAAGAGACGGCTCTTGAAGCACCCCTCCACTTT. Amino acid sequence: CASSQETALEAPLHF.

Many counts were recorded for this clonotype. The chain employs TRBV5-1 and TRBJ1-4; tentative D call: TRBD1 (6 bases). Trimming removed 2 bases from V and 5 bases from J, with 13 bases in between. This CDR3 region has 15 residues. Per the germline V gene, CDR1 is SGHRS and CDR2 is YFSETQ. Written as DNA, the CDR3 is TGCGCCAGCAGCTTTCAGGGACAATCAAATGAAAAACTGTTTTTT. Its translation: CASSFQGQSNEKLFF.

CDR3 nucleotides: TGCAGTGCTGACACAGGGGTTGGGAACACTGAAGCTTTCTTT. It yields the protein CSADTGVGNTEAFF. The J gene is TRBJ1-1, the V gene TRBV20-1; 7 bases are a match to TRBD1. The germline CDR1 and CDR2 sequences are DFQATT and SNEGSKA (reference sequence). V was pared by 5 bases and J by 1 base, with 7 bases of the junction left unmatched. The CDR3 runs to 14 residues.

This chain connects TRBV7-9 to TRBJ1-1; D is undetermined. V was cut by 6 bases and J by 4 bases, with 9 bases left in between. Germline V CDR1 and CDR2: SEHNR, FQNEAQ (reference sequence). This CDR3 comprises 12 residues. CDR3: CASRPEGTEAFF. Here the CDR3 DNA reads TGTGCCAGCAGACCCGAGGGCACTGAAGCTTTCTTT.

This clonotype appeared a few times. The chain combines TRBV7-8 with TRBJ1-5; a possible D gene is TRBD1 (5 bases). The CDR3 is 16 residues long. Trimming stripped 2 bases from V and 0 bases from J, with 11 bases between. From germline, CDR1 is SGHVS and CDR2 FQNEAQ. CDR3 DNA: TGTGCCAGCAGCTTATTATCAGGGCTTAGCAATCAGCCCCAGCATTTT. This gives the protein CASSLLSGLSNQPQHF.